Listed below are T cell receptor beta chains from one sample, sequenced in a study of cytomegalovirus exposure and HLA in healthy donors. Here immunoSEQ multiplex PCR was the method, and the copy in TCRdb shows in-frame clones only, minus some. The sample records some 190,000 clones, 65% to 80% being singletons. Material: PBMCs. The receptors were gathered from a middle-aged woman in good health and CMV-seronegative. Both conserved end residues are part of each CDR3. D genes are given only for firm matches. Only some rows state a clone size, as once, few, many or a class for expanded clones.

>TRBJ1-5|once|TRBV19|.
CASKSGAEISNQPQHF
TGTGCCAGTAAAAGCGGCGCGGAGATTAGCAATCAGCCCCAGCATTTT
>TRBJ1-1|.|TRBV12-5|.
CASGLHMNTEAFF
TGTGCTAGTGGTCTTCACATGAACACTGAAGCTTTCTTT
>TRBJ1-5|.|TRBV27|TRBD1
CASSLLQGANQPQHF
TGTGCCAGCAGTTTACTACAGGGGGCCAATCAGCCCCAGCATTTT
>TRBJ2-5|.|TRBV7-9|TRBD2
CASSPQAGVGETQYF
TGTGCCAGCAGCCCCCAAGCGGGAGTGGGAGAGACCCAGTACTTC
>TRBJ2-1|few|TRBV23-1|.
CASSHGECRSDEQFF
TGCGCCAGCAGTCATGGGGAGTGCCGGTCCGATGAGCAGTTCTTC
>TRBJ2-1|.|TRBV10-3|.
CAISEIVGNGREQFF
TGTGCCATCAGTGAAATAGTTGGTAACGGGAGAGAGCAGTTCTTC
>TRBJ2-1|.|TRBV7-8|.
CASSSRLDNEQFF
TGTGCCAGCAGCTCCCGACTAGACAATGAGCAGTTCTTC
>TRBJ2-3|.|TRBV9|.
CASSVELAADTQYF
TGTGCCAGCAGCGTAGAATTAGCGGCAGATACGCAGTATTTT
>TRBJ2-5|.|TRBV7-3|TRBD2
CASSPGGITAGETQYF
TGTGCCAGCAGTCCCGGGGGGATCACGGCGGGAGAGACCCAGTACTTC
>TRBJ1-1|few|TRBV11-2|TRBD1
CASSLSQGAWTEAFF
TGTGCCAGCAGCCTGTCACAGGGGGCTTGGACTGAAGCTTTCTTT
>TRBJ1-1|.|TRBV30|TRBD1
CAWTGGVGQGTDAEAFF
TGTGCCTGGACAGGGGGAGTGGGTCAGGGGACGGACGCTGAAGCTTTCTTT
>TRBJ1-1|.|TRBV5-1|.
CASSSMTAGTEAFF
TGTGCCAGCAGCTCGATGACAGCGGGTACTGAAGCTTTCTTT
>TRBJ1-5|.|TRBV7-2|.
CASSLGFTGGGQPQHF
TGTGCCAGCAGCTTAGGGTTTACGGGGGGAGGGCAGCCCCAGCATTTT
>TRBJ1-1|.|TRBV9|TRBD1
CASSARDRLILNTEAFF
TGTGCCAGCAGCGCGAGGGACAGGCTAATTCTGAACACTGAAGCTTTCTTT
>TRBJ2-7|.|TRBV7-2|.
CASSQTGTYEQYF
TGTGCCAGCAGCCAAACAGGGACCTACGAGCAGTACTTC
>TRBJ1-5|.|TRBV27|.
CASSFLNQPQHF
TGTGCCAGCAGTTTTCTCAATCAGCCCCAGCATTTT
>TRBJ2-3|.|TRBV9|.
CASSLPGQETQYF
TGTGCCAGCAGCCTCCCAGGGCAGGAGACGCAGTATTTT
>TRBJ2-3|.|TRBV11-2|TRBD2
CASSLGSSGIADTQYF
TGTGCCAGCAGCTTAGGTTCTAGCGGGATCGCAGATACGCAGTATTTT
>TRBJ2-1|.|TRBV7-3|.
CASSQFRDSNEQFF
TGTGCCAGCAGCCAATTCCGGGACTCTAATGAGCAGTTCTTC
>TRBJ1-4|.|TRBV19|.
CASSMTDAEKLFF
TGTGCCAGTAGTATGACAGACGCTGAAAAACTGTTTTTT
>TRBJ1-2|.|TRBV19|.
CASRDGTLYGYTF
TGTGCCAGCCGGGACGGGACACTCTATGGCTACACCTTC
>TRBJ2-3|.|TRBV7-2|TRBD1
CASSIRDRSTDTQYF
TGTGCCAGCAGCATCCGGGACAGAAGCACAGATACGCAGTATTTT
>TRBJ1-5|.|TRBV7-8|.
CASSLARSGGQPQHF
TGTGCCAGCAGCTTAGCCCGCAGCGGGGGTCAGCCCCAGCATTTT
>TRBJ1-2|.|TRBV4-3|.
CASSQVSRALANGYTF
TGCGCCAGCAGCCAAGTGTCCAGGGCCCTTGCTAATGGCTACACCTTC
>TRBJ1-3|.|TRBV30|.
CAWRRGQGNTIYF
TGTGCCTGGAGAAGGGGCCAAGGAAACACCATATATTTT
>TRBJ1-1|.|TRBV30|.
CAWKIQLTMNTEAFF
TGTGCCTGGAAGATTCAGCTTACTATGAACACTGAAGCTTTCTTT
>TRBJ2-2|.|TRBV4-1|TRBD2
CASSQEGTSGSGGELFF
TGCGCCAGCAGCCAAGAAGGGACTAGCGGGAGTGGCGGGGAGCTGTTTTTT
>TRBJ1-1|.|TRBV5-1|.
CASSRGGVNTEAFF
TGCGCCAGCAGCAGGGGAGGCGTGAACACTGAAGCTTTCTTT
>TRBJ2-1|.|TRBV7-2|.
CASSMGLSDYNEQFF
TGTGCCAGCAGCATGGGACTTTCAGACTACAATGAGCAGTTCTTC
>TRBJ2-7|once|TRBV6-5|.
CASSPASAGAGEQYF
TGTGCCAGCAGCCCCGCCTCGGCGGGGGCCGGCGAGCAGTACTTC
>TRBJ2-5|.|TRBV4-3|TRBD1
CASSQGTGQETQYF
TGCGCCAGCAGCCAAGGGACAGGGCAAGAGACCCAGTACTTC
>TRBJ2-2|.|TRBV19|.
CASSTSEAEDTGELFF
TGTGCCAGTAGTACCTCCGAGGCCGAGGACACCGGGGAGCTGTTTTTT
>TRBJ2-2|.|TRBV7-2|TRBD2
CASSLAEVAGNTGELFF
TGTGCCAGCAGCTTAGCGGAGGTAGCGGGGAACACCGGGGAGCTGTTTTTT
>TRBJ1-5|.|TRBV6-1|TRBD1
CASREGTGSSQPQHF
TGTGCCAGCAGGGAAGGGACAGGGTCTAGTCAGCCCCAGCATTTT
>TRBJ1-2|.|TRBV4-1|TRBD1
CASSQGDRDRKQPNYGYTF
TGCGCCAGCAGCCAAGGGGACCGGGACAGGAAGCAACCTAACTATGGCTACACCTTC
>TRBJ2-2|.|TRBV5-1|.
CASAPAVAGELFF
TGCGCCAGCGCCCCAGCGGTCGCCGGGGAGCTGTTTTTT
>TRBJ2-1|.|TRBV30|.
CASRNTGYNEQFF
TGTGCCTCTAGGAATACAGGGTACAATGAGCAGTTCTTC
>TRBJ1-3|.|TRBV7-2|.
CASSLVSGTGWSGNTIYF
TGTGCCAGCAGCTTAGTCTCGGGCACAGGGTGGTCTGGAAACACCATATATTTT
>TRBJ2-4|.|TRBV29-1|.
CSVAPGWNIQYF
TGCAGCGTTGCTCCAGGGTGGAACATTCAGTACTTC
>TRBJ2-1|.|TRBV15|TRBD2
CATSRDYAGVVQFF
TGTGCCACCAGCAGAGATTACGCGGGAGTTGTGCAGTTCTTC
>TRBJ1-6|few|TRBV10-2|.
CASSESRSPLHF
TGCGCCAGCAGTGAGTCGCGGTCACCCCTCCACTTT
>TRBJ2-1|.|TRBV27|TRBD2
CASSPTATSWGSNEQFF
TGTGCCAGCAGTCCAACCGCGACTAGCTGGGGAAGTAATGAGCAGTTCTTC
>TRBJ2-7|.|TRBV18|.
CASSPQGADTAGEQYF
TGTGCCAGCTCACCTCAAGGAGCGGATACAGCGGGTGAGCAGTACTTC
>TRBJ2-2|once|TRBV6-5|.
CASRSRQVNTGELFF
TGTGCCAGCAGATCCCGACAAGTTAACACCGGGGAGCTGTTTTTT
>TRBJ1-2|.|TRBV4-2|TRBD1
CASSQTTGTGSGYTF
TGTGCCAGCAGCCAAACCACCGGGACAGGGTCTGGCTACACCTTC